These 22 T cell receptor beta chains were sequenced from one sample in a study of spatial heterogeneity in lung cancer. One entry per CDR3 protein results from TCRdb running MiXCR on the 5' RACE reads. The profile shows about 92,000 distinct CDR3 sequences, 9.5% to 15% of them singletons. The sample's time point: sample taken at primary tumor resection. Whole RNA from tumor, nontumor lung or frozen PBMC was sequenced unsorted. Sequenced material: PBMCs, taken at surgery. The receptors were sampled from a male donor with early-stage non-small cell lung cancer.

This clonotype was seen only a few times. V gene TRBV6-2 or TRBV6-3 combines with J gene TRBJ1-5; unclear D gene. V gave up 6 bases and J gave up 2 bases, with 17 bases separating them. The germline V gene encodes CDR1 MNHEY and CDR2 SVGEGT. The CDR3 totals 16 residues. As DNA, the CDR3 is TGTGCCAGCAGCCGAGGCGGAGGTCCCGGCAATCAGCCCCAGCATTTT. This codes for CASSRGGGPGNQPQHF.

A few counts support this clonotype. The chain uses TRBV20-1 and TRBJ2-2; tentatively, D is TRBD2 (5 bases). This CDR3 is built from 13 residues. Trimming stripped 1 base from V and 4 bases from J, with 7 bases between. Germline assignment: CDR1 DFQATT and CDR2 SNEGSKA (reference sequence). For the CDR3, the DNA is TGCAGTGCTAGAGGGACTGTCACCGGGGAGCTGTTTTTT. It translates to CSARGTVTGELFF.

As DNA, the CDR3 is TGTGCCATCGGGACGGATAATTCACCCCTCCACTTT. Protein product: CAIGTDNSPLHF. This chain connects TRBV10-3 to TRBJ1-6, with D perhaps matching TRBD1 (5 bases). The V gene's germline CDR1 is ENHRY and CDR2 SYGVKD. The CDR3 is made up of 12 amino acids. Trimming stripped 8 bases from V and 5 bases from J, with 7 bases between.

V usage is TRBV7-9 and J usage is TRBJ2-7; D possibly corresponds to TRBD2 (6 bases). Germline V gene sequence: CDR1 SEHNR, CDR2 FQNEAQ (reference sequence). The CDR3 has 17 residues. V lost 4 bases, J lost 2 bases, and 21 bases lay in between. This CDR3 is CASSSTLRGGKAYEQYF. CDR3 nucleotide sequence: TGTGCCAGCAGCTCTACGCTACGGGGCGGGAAAGCCTACGAGCAGTACTTC.

Regarding this clonotype: One end of the junction is discordant with germline, which a read error may explain. The chain joins TRBV5-4 to TRBJ2-3; 8 bases fit TRBD2. The CDR3 is 16 amino acids. The germline V gene encodes CDR1 SGHNT and CDR2 YYREEE (reference sequence). The CDR3 DNA sequence: TGTGCCGGCAGCTTGGGGAGCGGGAGAGGAACAGATACGCAGTATTTT. Translating it yields CAGSLGSGRGTDTQYF. The full variable domain, rest sourced from reference TRBV5-4 and TRBJ2-3, is ETGVTQSPTHLIKTRGQQVTLRCSSQSGHNTVSWYQQALGQGPQFIFQYYREEENGRGNFPPRFSGLQFPNYSSELNVNALELDDSALYLCAGSLGSGRGTDTQYFGPGTRLTVL.

In its sample, this clonotype was seen a few times. The rearrangement uses TRBV5-4 and TRBJ2-7; the D call may be TRBD1 or TRBD2 (6 bases each). Germline values: CDR1 SGHNT, CDR2 YYREEE (reference sequence). The V end was cut by 5 bases, the J end by 1 base, with 16 bases between. This CDR3 is built from 15 residues. CDR3 nucleotides: TGTGCCAGCAGAGGGGGACTCACTACATCCTACGAGCAGTACTTC. Protein: CASRGGLTTSYEQYF.

This clonotype was picked up a small number of times. This chain connects TRBV10-2 to TRBJ2-7; D ambiguous. Trimming shortened V by 0 bases and J by 4 bases, and 4 bases separated the two germline ends. The CDR3 totals 12 residues. CDR1 WSHSY and CDR2 SAAADI come from the germline V gene. CDR3 residues: CASSESGYEQYF. In nucleotides, the CDR3 is TGCGCCAGCAGTGAGTCTGGGTACGAGCAGTACTTC.

The chain is built from TRBV19 and TRBJ1-2; 10 nucleotides align to TRBD1. The CDR3 contains 17 residues. Germline V gene sequence: CDR1 LNHDA, CDR2 SQIVND (reference sequence). With 5 bases clipped from V and 0 bases from J, the junction kept 9 bases outside the gene matches. The CDR3 is CASSADRGHFSNYGYTF. The CDR3 DNA sequence: TGTGCCAGTAGTGCCGACAGGGGGCACTTTTCTAACTATGGCTACACCTTC.

The table lists this clonotype with many counts. The CDR3 here is CASSSGTFQPQHF. The CDR3 bases are TGTGCCAGCAGCTCCGGGACATTCCAGCCCCAGCATTTT. The chain couples TRBV11-2 to TRBJ1-5; TRBD1 is a possible D gene (6 bases). Trimming shortened V by 4 bases and J by 7 bases, and 11 bases separated the two germline ends. Germline-derived CDR1 and CDR2 are SGHAT and FQNNGV. The length of the CDR3 is 13 residues.

V and J are TRBV6-1 and TRBJ1-5; the D is unclear. The V gene's germline CDR1 is MNHNS and CDR2 SASEGT. V lost 7 bases to trimming and J lost 1 base, with 14 bases between them. The CDR3 spans 15 residues. The CDR3 loop reads CASTHRGISNQPQHF. In nucleotides, the CDR3 is TGTGCCAGCACCCACCGGGGTATAAGCAATCAGCCCCAGCATTTT.

This sequence joins TRBV4-1 and TRBJ2-7; weak D call: TRBD2 (5 bases). V was shortened by 5 bases and J by 4 bases, with 12 bases between the two germline ends. The CDR3 is made up of 13 amino acids. Germline CDR1 is MGHRA and CDR2 is YSYEKL. The CDR3 here is CASSSRAEYEQYF. CDR3 DNA: TGCGCCAGCAGCAGCAGAGCGGAATACGAGCAGTACTTC.

In this sample, this clonotype turned up many times. The V and J genes are TRBV28 and TRBJ2-7, with D maybe TRBD1 (6 bases). The CDR3 is 14 amino acids. Trimming removed 9 bases from V and 7 bases from J, with 22 bases in between. Germline V gene data show CDR1 as MDHEN and CDR2 as SYDVKM. The CDR3 sequence: CASRSGTTLREQYF. The CDR3 nucleotides read TGTGCCAGTCGTTCCGGGACAACTCTACGAGAGCAGTACTTC.

The chain links TRBV29-1 to TRBJ2-3; D unclear. Germline V gene sequence: CDR1 SQVTM, CDR2 ANQGSEA. V lost 6 bases to trimming and J lost 0 bases, with 10 bases between them. This CDR3 contains 13 residues. CDR3 bases: TGCAGCGTCAGCAAGGATAGCACAGATACGCAGTATTTT. This sequence encodes CSVSKDSTDTQYF.

This clonotype was seen more than once but under ten times. This chain links TRBV20-1 with TRBJ1-1, with a possible D match to TRBD1 (6 bases). Germline CDR1 DFQATT, CDR2 SNEGSKA (reference sequence). Trimming shortened V by 1 base and J by 4 bases, and 10 bases separated the two germline ends. The CDR3 runs to 13 residues. CDR3 residues: CSARVGGITEAFF. CDR3 sequence (DNA): TGCAGTGCTAGAGTAGGGGGGATCACTGAAGCTTTCTTT.

This clonotype appeared a few times. This chain links TRBV15 with TRBJ2-7; TRBD1 aligns across 10 bases. With 5 bases clipped from V and 0 bases from J, the junction kept 4 bases outside the gene matches. The germline V gene encodes CDR1 LNHNV and CDR2 YYDKDF (reference sequence). The CDR3 is made up of 15 amino acids. The CDR3 nucleotides are TGTGCCACCAGCGGGGGGACAGGGGACTCCTACGAGCAGTACTTC. Translation gives CATSGGTGDSYEQYF.

The genes are TRBV12-3 or TRBV12-4 and TRBJ2-2; 9 nucleotides line up with TRBD2. With 7 bases clipped from V and 4 bases from J, the junction kept 7 bases outside the gene matches. The CDR3 loop spans 15 amino acids. This chain's CDR3 is CASIPGLATTGELFF. Written as DNA, the CDR3 is TGTGCCAGCATCCCCGGACTAGCGACCACCGGGGAGCTGTTTTTT.

As concerns this clonotype: An end of the junction differs from the germline gene, which may be a read error. This chain links TRBV11-2 with TRBJ2-5; 11 nucleotides agree with TRBD2. This CDR3 has 16 residues. Germline CDR1 is SGHAT and CDR2 is FQNNGV. The CDR3 sequence: CASSSLLAGDQETQYF. The CDR3 region has the DNA TGTGCCAGCAGCTCCCTACTAGCGGGGGACCAGGAGACCCAGTACTTC.

In this sample, this clonotype turned up a few times. The chain joins TRBV5-1 to TRBJ1-6; TRBD1 agrees at 7 bases. Germline V lookup: CDR1 SGHRS, CDR2 YFSETQ. Trimming at V came to 7 bases and at J to 8 bases, leaving 12 bases not matched to a gene. The CDR3 contains 15 residues. CDR3 DNA: TGCGCCAGCCGAAATGGGGCAGGGGGACATTCACCCCTCCACTTT. Encoded protein: CASRNGAGGHSPLHF.

This clonotype was seen a handful of times. In nucleotides, the CDR3 is TGTGCCAGCAGCCAAGGGTCCGTCGGGGAGCTGTTTTTT. Protein sequence: CASSQGSVGELFF. V and J are TRBV3-1 and TRBJ2-2; D gene ambiguous. Per the germline V gene, CDR1 is LGHDT and CDR2 is YNNKEL (reference sequence). This CDR3 is built from 13 residues. The V end was cut by 1 base, the J end by 7 bases, with 7 bases between.

This clonotype occurred a few times. CDR3 loop: CASSKARQGGQETQYF. The DNA of the CDR3 is TGTGCCAGCAGCAAAGCGAGACAGGGAGGACAAGAGACCCAGTACTTC. The chain couples TRBV21-1 to TRBJ2-5; the DNA was not used to check the table's D call, TRBD1. TRBV21-1 is classified as a pseudogene. The CDR3 runs 16 residues.

This clonotype has a count of ten or more. The genes are TRBV5-4 and TRBJ2-5; 14 positions match TRBD2. The trim removed 4 bases at V and 4 bases at J, leaving 6 bases unmatched. The V gene's germline CDR1 is SGHNT and CDR2 YYREEE (reference sequence). The CDR3 totals 16 residues. The CDR3 region is CASSEGLAGAGETQYF. CDR3 DNA sequence: TGTGCCAGCAGCGAGGGACTAGCGGGAGCTGGAGAGACCCAGTACTTC.

In the case of this clonotype: The junction departs from the called germline gene at one end, perhaps through a read error. This chain uses TRBV12-3 or TRBV12-4 with TRBJ2-2, with 14 bases lining up with TRBD2. The CDR3 is made up of 15 amino acids. The CDR3 DNA sequence: TGTGCCAGCAGCGGACTAGCGGGAGGAACCGGGGAGCTGCTTTTT. Its translation is CASSGLAGGTGELLF.